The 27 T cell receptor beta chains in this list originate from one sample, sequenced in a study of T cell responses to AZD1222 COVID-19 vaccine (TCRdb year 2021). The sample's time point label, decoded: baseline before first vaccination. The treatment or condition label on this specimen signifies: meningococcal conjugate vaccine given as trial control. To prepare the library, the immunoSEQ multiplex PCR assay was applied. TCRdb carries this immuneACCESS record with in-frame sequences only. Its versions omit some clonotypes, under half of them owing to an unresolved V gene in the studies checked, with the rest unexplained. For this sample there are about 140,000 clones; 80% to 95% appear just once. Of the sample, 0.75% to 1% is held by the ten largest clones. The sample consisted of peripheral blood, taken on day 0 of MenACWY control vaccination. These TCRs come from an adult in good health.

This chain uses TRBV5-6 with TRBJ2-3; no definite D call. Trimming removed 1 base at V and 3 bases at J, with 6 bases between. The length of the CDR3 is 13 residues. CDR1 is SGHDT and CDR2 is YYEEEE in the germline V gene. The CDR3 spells CASSLRGTDTQYF. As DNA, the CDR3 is TGTGCCAGCAGCTTGAGAGGTACAGATACGCAGTATTTT.

The CDR3 here is CASSRLAGGVYEQYF. The CDR3 DNA reads TGTGCCAGCTCCCGACTAGCGGGAGGCGTGTACGAGCAGTACTTC. The V gene is TRBV6-5, the J gene TRBJ2-7; 13 positions match TRBD2. The CDR3 consists of 15 residues. Germline V gene data show CDR1 as MNHEY and CDR2 as SVGAGI. The J segment lost 4 bases and the V segment lost 8 bases, leaving 8 bases of the junction unmatched.

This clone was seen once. The CDR3 here is CASSEVGGNQPQHF. The DNA of the CDR3 is TGTGCCAGCAGTGAGGTAGGCGGCAATCAGCCCCAGCATTTT. V and J are TRBV2 and TRBJ1-5; D remains ambiguous. The germline CDR1 and CDR2 sequences are SNHLY and FYNNEI. This CDR3 is built from 14 residues. The V end was cut by 3 bases, the J end by 2 bases, with 8 bases between.

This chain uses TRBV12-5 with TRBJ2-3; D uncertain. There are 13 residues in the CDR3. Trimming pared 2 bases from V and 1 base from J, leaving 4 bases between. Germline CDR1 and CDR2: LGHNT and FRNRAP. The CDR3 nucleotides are TGTGCTAGTGGTTTGCTGGGCACAGATACGCAGTATTTT. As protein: CASGLLGTDTQYF.

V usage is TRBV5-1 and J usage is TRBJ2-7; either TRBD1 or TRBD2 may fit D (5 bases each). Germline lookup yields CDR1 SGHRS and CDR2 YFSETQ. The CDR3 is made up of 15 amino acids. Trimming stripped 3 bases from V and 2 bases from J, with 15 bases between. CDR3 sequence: CASSSGFRGAYEQYF. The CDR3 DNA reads TGCGCCAGCAGCTCCGGGTTTCGAGGGGCCTACGAGCAGTACTTC.

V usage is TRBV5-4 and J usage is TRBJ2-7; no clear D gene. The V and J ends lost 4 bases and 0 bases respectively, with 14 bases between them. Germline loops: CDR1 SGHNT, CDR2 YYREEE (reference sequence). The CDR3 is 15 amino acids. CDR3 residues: CASSPRAGISYEQYF. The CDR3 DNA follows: TGTGCCAGCAGCCCACGAGCAGGAATCTCCTACGAGCAGTACTTC. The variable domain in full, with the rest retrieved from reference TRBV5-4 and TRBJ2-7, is ETGVTQSPTHLIKTRGQQVTLRCSSQSGHNTVSWYQQALGQGPQFIFQYYREEENGRGNFPPRFSGLQFPNYSSELNVNALELDDSALYLCASSPRAGISYEQYFGPGTRLTVT.

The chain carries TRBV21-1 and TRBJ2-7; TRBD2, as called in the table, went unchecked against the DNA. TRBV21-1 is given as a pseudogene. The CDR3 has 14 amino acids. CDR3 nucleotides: TGTGCCAGCACTCGGGGGGGGCCTGCCTACGAGCAGTACTTC. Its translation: CASTRGGPAYEQYF.

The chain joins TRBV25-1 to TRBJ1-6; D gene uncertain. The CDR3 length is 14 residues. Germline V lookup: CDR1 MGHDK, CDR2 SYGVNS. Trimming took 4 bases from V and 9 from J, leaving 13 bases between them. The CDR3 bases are TGTGCCAGCAGTGGGCCCGGAGGAAGTTCACCCCTCCACTTT. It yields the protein CASSGPGGSSPLHF.

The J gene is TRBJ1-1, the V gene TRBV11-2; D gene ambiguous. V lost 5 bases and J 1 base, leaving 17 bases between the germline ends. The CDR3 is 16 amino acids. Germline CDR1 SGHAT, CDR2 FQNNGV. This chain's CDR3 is CASSPRPHERNTEAFF. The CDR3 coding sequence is TGTGCCAGCAGCCCCCGGCCTCACGAAAGGAACACTGAAGCTTTCTTT.

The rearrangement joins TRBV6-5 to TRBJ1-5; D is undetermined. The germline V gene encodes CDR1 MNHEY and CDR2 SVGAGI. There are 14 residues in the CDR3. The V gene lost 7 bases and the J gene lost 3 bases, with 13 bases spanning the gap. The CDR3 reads CASTLGRFNQPQHF. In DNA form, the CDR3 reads TGTGCCAGCACCTTAGGACGGTTCAATCAGCCCCAGCATTTT.

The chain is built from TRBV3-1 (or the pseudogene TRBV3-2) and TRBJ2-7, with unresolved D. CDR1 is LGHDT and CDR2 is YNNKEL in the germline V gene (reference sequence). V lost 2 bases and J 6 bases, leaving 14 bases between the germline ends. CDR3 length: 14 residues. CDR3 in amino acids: CASSQNKGPSEQYF. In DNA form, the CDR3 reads TGTGCCAGCAGCCAAAATAAAGGGCCCTCCGAGCAGTACTTC.

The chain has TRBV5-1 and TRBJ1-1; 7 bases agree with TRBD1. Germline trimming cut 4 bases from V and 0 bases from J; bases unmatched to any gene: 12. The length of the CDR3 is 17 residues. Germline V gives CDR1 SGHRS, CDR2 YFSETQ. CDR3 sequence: CASSARDSTPMNTEAFF. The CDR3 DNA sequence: TGCGCCAGCAGCGCCCGGGACAGTACACCGATGAACACTGAAGCTTTCTTT.

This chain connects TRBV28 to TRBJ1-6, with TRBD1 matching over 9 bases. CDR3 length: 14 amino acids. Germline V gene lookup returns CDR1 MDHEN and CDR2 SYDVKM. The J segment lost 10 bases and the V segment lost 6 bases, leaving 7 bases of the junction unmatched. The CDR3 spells CASSQDRGESPLHF. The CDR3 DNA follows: TGTGCCAGCAGCCAAGACAGGGGGGAATCACCCCTCCACTTT.

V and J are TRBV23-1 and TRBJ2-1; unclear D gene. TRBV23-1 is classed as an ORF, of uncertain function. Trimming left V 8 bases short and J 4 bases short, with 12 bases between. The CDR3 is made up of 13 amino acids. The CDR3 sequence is CASPRPVYNEQFF. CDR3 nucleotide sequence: TGCGCCAGCCCCCGTCCGGTTTACAATGAGCAGTTCTTC.

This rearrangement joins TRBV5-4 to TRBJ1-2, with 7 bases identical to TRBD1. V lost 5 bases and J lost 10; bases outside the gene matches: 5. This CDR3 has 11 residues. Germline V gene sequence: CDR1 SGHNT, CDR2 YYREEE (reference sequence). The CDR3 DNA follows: TGTGCCAGCAGTCCAGGACAGGACTACACCTTC. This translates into CASSPGQDYTF.

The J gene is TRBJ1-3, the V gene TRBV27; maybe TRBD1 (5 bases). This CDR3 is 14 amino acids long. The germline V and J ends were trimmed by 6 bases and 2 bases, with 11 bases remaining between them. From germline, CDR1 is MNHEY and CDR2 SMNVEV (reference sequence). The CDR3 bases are TGTGCCAGCAGCCCACGGGGGACTGGAAACACCATATATTTT. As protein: CASSPRGTGNTIYF.

CDR3 amino acids: CASSPDLNTEAFF. In DNA form, the CDR3 reads TGCGCCAGCAGCCCGGACTTGAACACTGAAGCTTTCTTT. The rearrangement uses TRBV5-1 and TRBJ1-1; unclear D gene. Germline loops: CDR1 SGHRS, CDR2 YFSETQ. CDR3 size: 13 residues. V lost 4 bases, J lost 0 bases, and 7 bases lay in between.

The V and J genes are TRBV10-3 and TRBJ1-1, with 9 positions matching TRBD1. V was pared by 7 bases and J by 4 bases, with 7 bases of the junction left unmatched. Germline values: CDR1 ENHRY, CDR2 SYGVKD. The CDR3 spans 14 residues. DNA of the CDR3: TGTGCCATCAAGGACGGGACAGGGATCACTGAAGCTTTCTTT. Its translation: CAIKDGTGITEAFF.

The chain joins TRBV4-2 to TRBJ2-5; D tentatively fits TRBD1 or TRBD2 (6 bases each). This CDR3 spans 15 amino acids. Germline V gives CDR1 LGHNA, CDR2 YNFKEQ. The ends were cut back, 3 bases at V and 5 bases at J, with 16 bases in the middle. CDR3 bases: TGTGCCAGCAGCCAGGGGCTGGGGGGCCCGGAGACCCAGTACTTC. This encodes CASSQGLGGPETQYF.

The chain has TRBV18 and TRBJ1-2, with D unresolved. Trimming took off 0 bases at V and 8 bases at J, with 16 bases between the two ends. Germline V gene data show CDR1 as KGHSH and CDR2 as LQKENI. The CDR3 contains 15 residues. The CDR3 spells CASSPPEFRSGGYTF. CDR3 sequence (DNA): TGTGCCAGCTCACCACCCGAATTCAGGTCGGGCGGCTACACCTTC.

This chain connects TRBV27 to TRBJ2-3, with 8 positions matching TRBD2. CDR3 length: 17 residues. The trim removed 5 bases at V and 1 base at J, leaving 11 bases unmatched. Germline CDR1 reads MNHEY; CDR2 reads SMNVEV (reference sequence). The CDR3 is CASSTRVTSDGTDTQYF. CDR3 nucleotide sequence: TGTGCCAGCAGTACACGTGTGACTAGCGATGGCACAGATACGCAGTATTTT.

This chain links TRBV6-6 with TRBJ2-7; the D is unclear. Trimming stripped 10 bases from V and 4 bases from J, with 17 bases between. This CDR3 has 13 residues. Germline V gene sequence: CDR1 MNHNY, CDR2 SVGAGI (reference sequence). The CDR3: CATTKDGLYEQYF. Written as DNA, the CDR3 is TGTGCCACCACCAAGGACGGGTTATACGAGCAGTACTTC.

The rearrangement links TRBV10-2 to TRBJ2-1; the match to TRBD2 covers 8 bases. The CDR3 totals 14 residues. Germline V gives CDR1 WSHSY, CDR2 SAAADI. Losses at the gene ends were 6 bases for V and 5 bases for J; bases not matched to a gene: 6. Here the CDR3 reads CASRSSGPNNEQFF. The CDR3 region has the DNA TGCGCCAGCAGGTCTAGCGGGCCAAACAATGAGCAGTTCTTC.

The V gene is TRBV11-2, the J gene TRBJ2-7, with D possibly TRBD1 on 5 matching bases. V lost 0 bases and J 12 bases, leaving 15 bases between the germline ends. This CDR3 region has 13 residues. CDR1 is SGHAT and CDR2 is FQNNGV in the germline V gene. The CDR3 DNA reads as TGTGCCAGCAGCTTAGAAGTTAGCAGGGCCGCGTACTTC. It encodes CASSLEVSRAAYF.

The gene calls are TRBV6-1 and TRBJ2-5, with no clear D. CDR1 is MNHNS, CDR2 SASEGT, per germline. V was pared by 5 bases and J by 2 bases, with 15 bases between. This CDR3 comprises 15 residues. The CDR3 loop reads CASSPNGWQQETQYF. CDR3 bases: TGTGCCAGCAGTCCGAACGGGTGGCAGCAAGAGACCCAGTACTTC.

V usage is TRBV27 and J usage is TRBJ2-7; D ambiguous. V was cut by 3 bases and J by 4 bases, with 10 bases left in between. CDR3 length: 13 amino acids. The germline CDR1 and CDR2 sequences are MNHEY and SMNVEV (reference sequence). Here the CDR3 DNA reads TGTGCCAGCAGTTTCTCGTTGGGATACGAGCAGTACTTC. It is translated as CASSFSLGYEQYF.

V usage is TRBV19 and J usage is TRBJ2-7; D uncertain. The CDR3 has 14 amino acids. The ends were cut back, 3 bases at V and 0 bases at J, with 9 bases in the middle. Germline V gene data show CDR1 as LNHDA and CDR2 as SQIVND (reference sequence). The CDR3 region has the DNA TGTGCCAGTAGTATGACGGCCGGCTCCTACGAGCAGTACTTC. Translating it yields CASSMTAGSYEQYF.